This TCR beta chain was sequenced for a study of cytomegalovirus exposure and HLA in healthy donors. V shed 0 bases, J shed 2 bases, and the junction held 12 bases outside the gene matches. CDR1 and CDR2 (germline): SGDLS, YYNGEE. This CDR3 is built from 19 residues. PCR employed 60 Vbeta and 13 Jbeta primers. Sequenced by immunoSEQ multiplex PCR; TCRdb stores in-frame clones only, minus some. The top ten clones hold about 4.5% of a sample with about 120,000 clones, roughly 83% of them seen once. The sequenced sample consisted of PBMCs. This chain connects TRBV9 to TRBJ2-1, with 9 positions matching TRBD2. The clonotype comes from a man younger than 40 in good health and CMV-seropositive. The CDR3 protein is CASSVDGVSGSGTYNEQFF. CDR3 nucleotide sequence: TGTGCCAGCAGCGTAGATGGGGTTAGCGGGAGTGGCACCTACAATGAGCAGTTCTTC.